The clone carrying this T cell receptor beta chain was picked up a small number of times. The antigen is unknown. This entry belongs to a study of identical twins. Study-wide points: Insertions ran lower in abundant cord blood beta clonotypes, though not in memory repertoires.

A single record per CDR3 protein comes from TCRdb applying MiXCR to the 5' RACE reads. The table shows hundreds of thousands of distinct CDR3 sequences, with approximately 18% occurring only once. V lost 3 bases and J 11 bases, leaving 19 bases between the germline ends. The CDR3 runs to 14 residues. Per the germline V gene, CDR1 is LNHDA and CDR2 is SQIVND (reference sequence). This same sample was also part of a study on T cells expressing NK-cell markers. As that study records: Only alpha-beta TCR T cells were sorted in several experiments, using an anti-gamma-delta TCR antibody. CD8+ T cells in 5 or 6 donors included dominant NKG2C+ clonotypes at roughly 1.0-8%.

The source material was PBMCs. The sequence came from a woman between 18 and 29 years old in good health. The chain combines TRBV19 with TRBJ1-1, with D possibly being TRBD1 (5 bases). This chain's CDR3 is CASSMSGDLWGAFF. The CDR3, as DNA: TGTGCCAGTAGTATGTCTGGGGACCTCTGGGGCGCTTTCTTT.